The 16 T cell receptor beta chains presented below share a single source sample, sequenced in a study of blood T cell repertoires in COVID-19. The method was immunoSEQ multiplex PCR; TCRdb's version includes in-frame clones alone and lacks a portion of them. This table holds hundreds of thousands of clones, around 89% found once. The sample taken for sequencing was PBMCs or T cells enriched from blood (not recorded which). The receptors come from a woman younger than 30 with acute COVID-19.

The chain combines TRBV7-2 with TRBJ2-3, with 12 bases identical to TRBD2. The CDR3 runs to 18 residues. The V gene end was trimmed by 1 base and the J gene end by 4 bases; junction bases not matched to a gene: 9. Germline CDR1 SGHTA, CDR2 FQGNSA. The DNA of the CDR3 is TGTGCCAGCAGCTTAGAGCTTGGAACTAGCGGGAGGCCAGATACGCAGTATTTT. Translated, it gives CASSLELGTSGRPDTQYF.

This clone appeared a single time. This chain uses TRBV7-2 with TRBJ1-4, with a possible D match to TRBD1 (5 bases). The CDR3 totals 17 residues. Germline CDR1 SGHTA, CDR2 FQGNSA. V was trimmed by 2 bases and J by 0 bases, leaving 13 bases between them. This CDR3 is CASSLRAGWATNEKLFF. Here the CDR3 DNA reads TGTGCCAGCAGCTTACGGGCAGGGTGGGCAACTAATGAAAAACTGTTTTTT.

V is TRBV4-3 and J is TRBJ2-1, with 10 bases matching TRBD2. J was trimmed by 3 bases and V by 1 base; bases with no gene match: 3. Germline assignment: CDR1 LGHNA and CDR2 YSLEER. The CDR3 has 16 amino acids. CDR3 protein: CASSQGGTSVYNEQFF. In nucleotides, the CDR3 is TGCGCCAGCAGCCAAGGTGGGACTAGCGTCTACAATGAGCAGTTCTTC.

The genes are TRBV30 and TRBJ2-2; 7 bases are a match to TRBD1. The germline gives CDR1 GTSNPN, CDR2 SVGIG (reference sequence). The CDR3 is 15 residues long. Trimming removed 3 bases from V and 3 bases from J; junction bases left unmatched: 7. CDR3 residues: CAWRRGRAYTGELFF. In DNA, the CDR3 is TGTGCCTGGAGGAGGGGGCGAGCCTACACCGGGGAGCTGTTTTTT.

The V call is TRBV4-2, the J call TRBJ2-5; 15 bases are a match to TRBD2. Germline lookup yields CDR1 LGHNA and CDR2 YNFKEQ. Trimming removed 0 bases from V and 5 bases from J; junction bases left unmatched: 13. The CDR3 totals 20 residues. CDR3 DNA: TGTGCCAGCAGCCAAGATTGGTTCCCGGGACTAGCGGGAGGCGGGGAGACCCAGTACTTC. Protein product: CASSQDWFPGLAGGGETQYF.

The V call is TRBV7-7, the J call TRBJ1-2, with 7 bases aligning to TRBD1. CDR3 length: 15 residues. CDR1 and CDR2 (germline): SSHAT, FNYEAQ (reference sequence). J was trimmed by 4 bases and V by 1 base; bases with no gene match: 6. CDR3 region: CASSLGPGGSYGYTF. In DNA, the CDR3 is TGTGCCAGCAGCTTAGGTCCAGGGGGTAGCTATGGCTACACCTTC.

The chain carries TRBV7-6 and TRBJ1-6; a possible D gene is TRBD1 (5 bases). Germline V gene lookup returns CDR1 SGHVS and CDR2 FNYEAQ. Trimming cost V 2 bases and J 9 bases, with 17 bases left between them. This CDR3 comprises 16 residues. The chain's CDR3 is CASSLTGGRDRSPLHF. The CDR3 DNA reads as TGTGCCAGCAGCTTAACGGGGGGGAGGGATCGTTCACCCCTCCACTTT.

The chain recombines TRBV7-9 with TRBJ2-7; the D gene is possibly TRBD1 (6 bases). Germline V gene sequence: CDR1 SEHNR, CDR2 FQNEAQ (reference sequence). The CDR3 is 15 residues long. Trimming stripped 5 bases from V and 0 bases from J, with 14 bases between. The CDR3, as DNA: TGTGCCAGCAGCCCAGCAGGGGTAATCTCCTACGAGCAGTACTTC. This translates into CASSPAGVISYEQYF.

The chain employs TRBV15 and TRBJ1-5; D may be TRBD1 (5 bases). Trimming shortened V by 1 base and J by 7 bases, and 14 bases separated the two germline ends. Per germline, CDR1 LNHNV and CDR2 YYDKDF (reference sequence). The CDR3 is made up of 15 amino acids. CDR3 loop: CATSRGGRVGQPQHF. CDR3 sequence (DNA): TGTGCCACCAGCAGAGGCGGCAGGGTCGGGCAGCCCCAGCATTTT.

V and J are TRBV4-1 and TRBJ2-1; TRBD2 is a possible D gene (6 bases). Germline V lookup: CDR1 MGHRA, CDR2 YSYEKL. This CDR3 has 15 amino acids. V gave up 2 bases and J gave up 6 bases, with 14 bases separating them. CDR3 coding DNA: TGCGCCAGCAGCCAATCTGGGCTGCGGGGCAATGAGCAGTTCTTC. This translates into CASSQSGLRGNEQFF.

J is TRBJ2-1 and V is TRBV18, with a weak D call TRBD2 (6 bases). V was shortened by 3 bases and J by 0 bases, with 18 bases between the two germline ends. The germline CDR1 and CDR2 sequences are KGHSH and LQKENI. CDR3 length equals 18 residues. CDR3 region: CASSPSGSGLSSYNEQFF. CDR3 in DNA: TGTGCCAGCTCACCCTCCGGGAGCGGACTAAGCTCCTACAATGAGCAGTTCTTC.

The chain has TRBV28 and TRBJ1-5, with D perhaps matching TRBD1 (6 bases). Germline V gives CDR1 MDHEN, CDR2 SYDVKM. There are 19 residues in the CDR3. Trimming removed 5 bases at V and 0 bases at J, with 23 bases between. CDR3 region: CASSRFFVDRKISNQPQHF. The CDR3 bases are TGTGCCAGCAGTCGGTTCTTCGTGGACAGAAAAATTAGCAATCAGCCCCAGCATTTT.

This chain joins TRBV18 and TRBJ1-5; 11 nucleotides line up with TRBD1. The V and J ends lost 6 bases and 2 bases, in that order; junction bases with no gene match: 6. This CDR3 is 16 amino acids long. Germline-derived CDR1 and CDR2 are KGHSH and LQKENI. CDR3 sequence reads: CASSGTGGSGNQPQHF. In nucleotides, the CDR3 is TGTGCCAGCTCGGGGACAGGGGGTTCAGGCAATCAGCCCCAGCATTTT.

CDR3 amino acids: CASSPINLDRERSYTF. The CDR3 nucleotides read TGTGCCAGCTCACCCATTAATTTGGACAGGGAACGGAGCTACACCTTC. The chain joins TRBV18 to TRBJ1-2; 8 bases match TRBD1. This CDR3 is 16 amino acids long. CDR1 and CDR2 from the germline V gene are KGHSH and LQKENI. V lost 3 bases and J lost 9; bases outside the gene matches: 15.

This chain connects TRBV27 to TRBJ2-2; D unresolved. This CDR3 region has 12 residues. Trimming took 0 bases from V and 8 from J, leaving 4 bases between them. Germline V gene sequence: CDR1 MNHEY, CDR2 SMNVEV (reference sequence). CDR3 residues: CASSLSYGELFF. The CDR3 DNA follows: TGTGCCAGCAGTTTATCCTATGGGGAGCTGTTTTTT.

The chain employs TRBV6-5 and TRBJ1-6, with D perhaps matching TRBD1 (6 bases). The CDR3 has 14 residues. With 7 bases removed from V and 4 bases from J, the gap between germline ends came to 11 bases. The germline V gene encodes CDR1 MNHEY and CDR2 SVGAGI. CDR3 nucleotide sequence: TGTGCCAGCACTCCAGGGGAATATAATTCACCCCTCCACTTT. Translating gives CASTPGEYNSPLHF.